The present entry profiles one TCR beta chain with its context. There is no known antigen for this receptor. Base-call qualities are not available, and no considerably larger clone is one nucleotide away. What this sample's time point label stands for: baseline before first vaccination. Vaccinee samples came from UK trials COV001 and COV002, including a single-blind randomized controlled phase 2/3 trial of AZD1222 (ChAdOx1 nCoV-19) in healthy adults. For TCRbeta chain sequencing, PBMC samples from trial participants were taken at day 0 and at day 28 after the second dose. These data are taken from a study of T cell responses to AZD1222 COVID-19 vaccine (dated by TCRdb to 2020 to 2022). About the study as a whole: AZD1222 recipients whose second dose came at about 4 weeks and those whose second dose came at about 12 weeks were combined into one group, since spike-specific TCR depth and breadth did not differ between the two schedules. Trial participants were enrolled by age into subgroups of 18-55, 56-69 and 70-plus years, and about 150, 27 and 61 TCR-sequenced participants, respectively, were included in these subgroups. TCR sequencing was performed for fewer than 250 trial participants, of whom approximately 200 were given two doses of AZD1222 and around 26 were given two doses of MenACWY control vaccine.

The paper's findings and limits, for the study overall: Most participants were white British and females outnumbered males, and the authors suggested that clonal diversity may have been underestimated. Epitopes outside the regions mutated in the B.1.351 and B.1.1.7 variants were reportedly recognized by nearly half of the unique spike-specific TCRs. In the small 56-69-year group, the increase in depth fell short of significance, most likely because of low power. Because no day 14 peak-response samples were available, the repertoires could be characterized only after the peak T cell response. The whole spike protein was spanned by vaccine-associated CD4 TCRs, and dominant responses were seen in regions 160-218 and 743-854. After two AZD1222 doses, both the breadth and the depth of spike-specific TCRs were significantly higher than at day 0 and than in MenACWY recipients. Conclusions about previously exposed vaccinees were limited because only a handful of AZD1222 recipients were SARS-CoV-2 seropositive at baseline.

Looking up the germline V gene yields CDR1 SGHTA and CDR2 FQGNSA. Deletion took 2 bases off V and 1 base off J, with a span of 3 bases between the germline ends. From the cysteine through the phenylalanine, the CDR3 covers 12 amino acids. Of the read, only the CDR3 DNA is kept; its 36 bases are in frame from base 1. The CDR3 regions of human TCRbeta chains were analyzed by immunosequencing. The authors processed their data as follows. Repertoire TCRs were checked for matches against a reference library of SARS-CoV-2-specific TCRs that had been generated using the MIRA antigen-specificity platform. Breadth was defined as the fraction of unique TCRs that were SARS-CoV-2-associated. Depth was defined as the fraction of total T cells that were SARS-CoV-2-associated. Using the MIRA data, each spike-specific TCR was assigned both to the spike region to which the TCR was reactive and to a CD4 or CD8 class. Log10-transformed breadth and depth values were compared by one-way ANOVA with Sidak's multiple comparisons tests. TCRdb provides this immuneACCESS table in a form limited to in-frame rearrangements. Some clones are lacking; in checked studies, under half of them reflect an unresolved V gene, and why the rest are absent is not known. That table is the source of V, J and clone size, and D and trimming were worked out from the DNA. The sample data list roughly 120,000 clones, and roughly 87% of these were observed just once. The top ten hold 7.5% of the sample.

This sample comprised peripheral blood, obtained on day 0 of AZD1222 vaccination. This clonotype was sampled from an adult in good health. The sequence is built from TRBV7-2 and TRBJ2-7; the D gene cannot be named for sure. The encoded CDR3 is CASSLRSYEQYF. In nucleotide form, the sequence is TGTGCCAGCAGCTTAAGGTCCTACGAGCAGTACTTC.